This is a list of T cell receptor beta chains from one sample in a study of T cell responses to AZD1222 COVID-19 vaccine. Sequencing was performed with immunoSEQ multiplex PCR; in TCRdb, only in-frame clones are kept and a portion is missing. The data contain under 150,000 clones, around 90% of them singletons. Here the sequenced sample was peripheral blood, taken 28 days after the second AZD1222 dose. The receptor source for this set is an adult who received the AZD1222 COVID-19 vaccine. Each CDR3 is given with its conserved first and last residue. Fields, in order: clone size, J gene, V gene, D gene, CDR3 DNA, CDR3 protein. D genes are given only for firm matches. Clone sizes are given selectively: once, few, many, or a class where the clone is expanded.

NA	TRBJ2-4	TRBV12-3/TRBV12-4	NA	TGTGCCAGCAGTTTTCAGCGGGTCCAGTACTTC	CASSFQRVQYF
NA	TRBJ1-1	TRBV9	NA	TGTGCCAGCAGCGTAGCTCCAGGGAGGGGCACTGAAGCTTTCTTT	CASSVAPGRGTEAFF
NA	TRBJ2-2	TRBV4-3	TRBD2	TGCGCCAGCAGCCAGTGGGTCGGGACTAGCGGATACACCGGGGAGCTGTTTTTT	CASSQWVGTSGYTGELFF
NA	TRBJ1-5	TRBV12-3/TRBV12-4	NA	TGTGCCAGCAGTTATGGGATGGGGCAGCCCCAGCATTTT	CASSYGMGQPQHF
NA	TRBJ2-5	TRBV5-4	TRBD1	TGTGCCAGCAGCTTAGACAGGGAAGAGACCCAGTACTTC	CASSLDREETQYF
NA	TRBJ2-7	TRBV6-5	TRBD2	TGTGCCAGCAGTTACTCGTCTAGCGGGGAGTACTTC	CASSYSSSGEYF
NA	TRBJ1-1	TRBV5-5	NA	TGTGCCAGCAGCTTGGTTGGCTGGGCGGGGACTGAAGCTTTCTTT	CASSLVGWAGTEAFF
NA	TRBJ1-2	TRBV4-3	TRBD1	TGCGCCAGCAGCCAAACCCGACAGGGGGCGCGTGGCTACACCTTC	CASSQTRQGARGYTF
NA	TRBJ1-6	TRBV18	TRBD1	TGTGCCAGCTCAATAGGACAGGGTGGGAATTCACCCCTCCACTTT	CASSIGQGGNSPLHF
once	TRBJ2-1	TRBV6-4	TRBD2	TGTGCCAGCAAACCGGGACTAGCGCACAATGAGCAGTTCTTC	CASKPGLAHNEQFF
NA	TRBJ2-3	TRBV3-1/TRBV3-2	NA	TGTGCCAGCAGCCCCAGGGAGGCCACAGATACGCAGTATTTT	CASSPREATDTQYF
NA	TRBJ2-7	TRBV18	NA	TGTGCCAGCTCACCGTTAGAGGGATCCGGGTACGAGCAGTACTTC	CASSPLEGSGYEQYF
NA	TRBJ2-1	TRBV2	NA	TGTGCCAGCAGTGATGGTCCCTACAATGAGCAGTTCTTC	CASSDGPYNEQFF
NA	TRBJ1-5	TRBV5-1	NA	TGCGCCAGCAGCTTGACAGTCAATCAGCCCCAGCATTTT	CASSLTVNQPQHF
NA	TRBJ1-1	TRBV9	NA	TGTGCCAGCAGCGTAGATCCCAGGTTGAACACTGAAGCTTTCTTT	CASSVDPRLNTEAFF
NA	TRBJ2-2	TRBV5-6	TRBD1	TGTGCCAGCAGCAAAGACAGGGTTAACACCGGGGAGCTGTTTTTT	CASSKDRVNTGELFF
NA	TRBJ2-5	TRBV7-9	NA	TGTGCCAGCAGCTTAAACTGGGGGCTTAGCGAGACCCAGTACTTC	CASSLNWGLSETQYF
NA	TRBJ2-1	TRBV4-1	TRBD2	TGCGCCAGCAGCCAAGAAAGGCTAGCGGGACCTGATGAGCAGTTCTTC	CASSQERLAGPDEQFF
NA	TRBJ1-5	TRBV7-2	NA	TGTGCCAGCAGCGCGCAGGGAATGGGCAATCAGCCCCAGCATTTT	CASSAQGMGNQPQHF
NA	TRBJ2-1	TRBV7-3	TRBD1	TGTGCCAGCAGCTTAGCCGGGACAGGGTACTATGAGCAGTTCTTC	CASSLAGTGYYEQFF
NA	TRBJ1-1	TRBV18	NA	TGTGCCAGCTCCCTCTTGTGGGGGAAGGACACTGAAGCTTTCTTT	CASSLLWGKDTEAFF
NA	TRBJ2-2	TRBV18	NA	TGTGCCAGCTCACCTCGGACGGCGAACACCGGGGAGCTGTTTTTT	CASSPRTANTGELFF
once	TRBJ1-6	TRBV4-3	TRBD1	TGCGCCAGCAGCCAAGATACAGGGGGTTTATCACCCCTCCACTTT	CASSQDTGGLSPLHF
NA	TRBJ2-1	TRBV6-2/TRBV6-3	TRBD1	TGTGCCAGCAGTCCCGGACAGGGGGATCTTAATGAGCAGTTCTTC	CASSPGQGDLNEQFF
NA	TRBJ1-4	TRBV12-3/TRBV12-4	NA	TGTGCCAGCAGTTTTCGGGAAAAACTGTTTTTT	CASSFREKLFF
NA	TRBJ2-2	TRBV19	TRBD1	TGTGCCAGTAGTAGAGGACAGGGGGCCGGTACCGGGGAGCTGTTTTTT	CASSRGQGAGTGELFF
NA	TRBJ1-5	TRBV5-5	NA	TGTGCCAGCAGCTTGTTAGTGACAGACTCTTATAGCAATCAGCCCCAGCATTTT	CASSLLVTDSYSNQPQHF
NA	TRBJ2-1	TRBV4-2	NA	TGTGCCAGCAGCCAGGAGGCGAGTCAGTCCTCCTACAATGAGCAGTTCTTC	CASSQEASQSSYNEQFF
NA	TRBJ2-3	TRBV24-1	TRBD2	TGTGCCACCAGCGGGACTAGCGGCACAGATACGCAGTATTTT	CATSGTSGTDTQYF
NA	TRBJ1-3	TRBV28	NA	TGTGCCAGCAGTTACAGGGTAACTCGAGGAAACACCATATATTTT	CASSYRVTRGNTIYF
NA	TRBJ1-2	TRBV19	TRBD1	TGTGCCAGTAGCACAGGGGTCGTGAACATATATGGCTACACCTTC	CASSTGVVNIYGYTF
NA	TRBJ1-1	TRBV29-1	TRBD1	TGCAGCGGGGAGGACAGGACGGCCGGCGCTTTCTTT	CSGEDRTAGAFF
NA	TRBJ1-1	TRBV4-2	TRBD1	TGTGCCAGCAGCCCCCCGGACAGGGACGCTGAAGCTTTCTTT	CASSPPDRDAEAFF
NA	TRBJ2-6	TRBV30	NA	TGTGCCTGGAGTGTAGGGGGGGCCAACGTCCTGACTTTC	CAWSVGGANVLTF
NA	TRBJ1-5	TRBV7-9	NA	TGTGCCAGCAGTCTATCGGATAGCAATCAGCCCCAGCATTTT	CASSLSDSNQPQHF
NA	TRBJ2-1	TRBV19	NA	TGTGCCAGTAGTACGACACAGAAGGACTACAATGAGCAGTTCTTC	CASSTTQKDYNEQFF
NA	TRBJ1-3	TRBV27	NA	TGTGCCAGCAGTTTATTGGGCTCTGGAAACACCATATATTTT	CASSLLGSGNTIYF
NA	TRBJ1-2	TRBV6-5	TRBD1	TGTGCCAGCAGCTACGTGGGGTCAGGGGGCTATGGCTACACCTTC	CASSYVGSGGYGYTF
NA	TRBJ1-2	TRBV20-1	NA	TGCAGTGCTAGTTCTGGGTGGGGCAGAGGCTACACCTTC	CSASSGWGRGYTF
NA	TRBJ1-1	TRBV5-1	TRBD1	TGCGCCAGCAGCTGGAACACAGGGGGGAACACTGAAGCTTTCTTT	CASSWNTGGNTEAFF
NA	TRBJ2-7	TRBV9	TRBD1	TGTGCCAGCAGCGTTGGGGACAGGGTTTCCGAGCAGTACTTC	CASSVGDRVSEQYF
NA	TRBJ1-4	TRBV5-1	TRBD1	TGCGCCAGCAGCTCTCAACTAGCGGGACAGGGGAGTGAAAAACTGTTTTTT	CASSSQLAGQGSEKLFF
NA	TRBJ1-6	TRBV28	NA	TGTGCCAGCAGTTTTGATTCACCCCTCCACTTT	CASSFDSPLHF
NA	TRBJ2-3	TRBV7-9	NA	TGTGCCAGCAGCACTAGACGGGACCCCACAGATACGCAGTATTTT	CASSTRRDPTDTQYF
NA	TRBJ2-1	TRBV7-2	NA	TGTGCCAGCAGCTTAGCTAGCGACAATGAGCAGTTCTTC	CASSLASDNEQFF
NA	TRBJ2-1	TRBV4-3	TRBD2	TGCGCCAGCAGCCTTCTCGGGACTAGCGATGAGCAGTTCTTC	CASSLLGTSDEQFF
NA	TRBJ2-7	TRBV27	NA	TGTGCCAGCAGTCCGGGACTCTTCTACGAGCAGTACTTC	CASSPGLFYEQYF
NA	TRBJ1-3	TRBV2	NA	TGTGCCAGCACCATAGCTGGAAACACCATATATTTT	CASTIAGNTIYF
NA	TRBJ1-2	TRBV28	NA	TGTGCCAGCAGTTTAGCGGTCAGTGTCTATGGCTACACCTTC	CASSLAVSVYGYTF